Listed here is a single TCR beta chain. Its matching antigen is unknown. The data originate from a study of cytomegalovirus exposure and HLA in healthy donors. Across the study: A data release that came early held around 85 million unique TCRs from HLA-typed donors.

PCR amplification relied on 60 Vbeta primers (plus 13 Jbeta primers). Assay: immunoSEQ multiplex PCR; the TCRdb copy retains only in-frame clones and omits some. Counted here are around 120,000 clones, more than 70% occurring once; the ten biggest clones make up more than 0.2%. Overall study results and limits: Accurate prediction of HLA-A and HLA-B alleles (for most subjects) was reportedly achieved from TCR beta sequences.

Trimming removed 3 bases from V and 6 bases from J; junction bases left unmatched: 10. The CDR3 is 17 amino acids. Germline assignment: CDR1 MNHEY and CDR2 SMNVEV (reference sequence). The specimen sequenced was PBMCs. This TCR derives from a man aged 50-60 years in good health and CMV-seronegative. The chain employs TRBV27 and TRBJ2-1, with 11 bases that match TRBD2. As DNA, the CDR3 is TGTGCCAGCAGTTTTTTGGGGCCCACTAGCGGGGGCAATGAGCAGTTCTTC. Protein sequence: CASSFLGPTSGGNEQFF.